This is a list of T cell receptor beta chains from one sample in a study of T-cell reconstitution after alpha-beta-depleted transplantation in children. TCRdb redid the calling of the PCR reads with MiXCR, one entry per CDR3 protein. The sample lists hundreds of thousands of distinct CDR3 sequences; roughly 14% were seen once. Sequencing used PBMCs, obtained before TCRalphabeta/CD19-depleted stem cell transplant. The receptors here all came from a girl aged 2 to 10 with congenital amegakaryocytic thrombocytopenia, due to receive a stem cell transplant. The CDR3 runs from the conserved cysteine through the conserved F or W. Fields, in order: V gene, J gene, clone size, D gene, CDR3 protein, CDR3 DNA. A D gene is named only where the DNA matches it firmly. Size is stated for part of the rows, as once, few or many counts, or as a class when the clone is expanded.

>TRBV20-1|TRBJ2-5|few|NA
CSAPSAGQSQETQYF
TGCAGTGCCCCCTCGGCAGGGCAAAGTCAAGAGACCCAGTACTTC
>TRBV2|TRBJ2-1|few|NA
CASSGVLRFVEQFF
TGTGCCAGCAGTGGGGTTCTGAGGTTTGTTGAGCAGTTCTTC
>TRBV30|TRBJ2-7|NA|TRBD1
CAWEKTGVGEQYF
TGTGCCTGGGAGAAGACAGGGGTGGGCGAGCAGTACTTC
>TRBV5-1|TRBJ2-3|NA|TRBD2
CASSLAPSGSPADTQYF
TGCGCCAGCAGCTTGGCTCCCAGCGGGAGCCCCGCAGATACGCAGTATTTT
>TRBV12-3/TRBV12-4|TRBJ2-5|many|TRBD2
CASSLGLAGVGETQYF
TGTGCCAGCAGTTTAGGACTAGCGGGAGTGGGAGAGACCCAGTACTTC
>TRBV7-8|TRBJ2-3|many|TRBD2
CASSPWTSGGEDTQYF
TGTGCCAGCAGCCCCTGGACTAGCGGGGGAGAAGATACGCAGTATTTT
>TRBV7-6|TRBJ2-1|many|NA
CASSLGIDEQFF
TGTGCCAGCAGCTTAGGGATAGATGAGCAGTTCTTC
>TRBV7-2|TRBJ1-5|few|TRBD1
CASSDRQGNQPQHF
TGTGCCAGCAGCGACCGACAGGGGAATCAGCCCCAGCATTTT
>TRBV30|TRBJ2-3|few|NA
CAWSDPTPRTDTQYF
TGTGCCTGGAGTGATCCGACTCCTCGCACAGATACGCAGTATTTT
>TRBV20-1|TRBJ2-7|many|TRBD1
CSATGAYQGASSEQYF
TGCAGTGCTACCGGCGCCTATCAGGGGGCCTCTTCCGAGCAGTACTTC
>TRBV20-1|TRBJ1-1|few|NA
CSARTRGTFEAFF
TGCAGTGCTAGAACGAGGGGGACATTTGAAGCTTTCTTT
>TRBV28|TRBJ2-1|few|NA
CASSFLNLVDEQFF
TGTGCCAGCAGTTTCCTGAATCTAGTGGATGAGCAGTTCTTC
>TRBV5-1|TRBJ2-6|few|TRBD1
CASSQGTGGFTSGANVLTF
TGCGCCAGCAGCCAAGGGACAGGGGGTTTTACTTCTGGGGCCAACGTCCTGACTTTC
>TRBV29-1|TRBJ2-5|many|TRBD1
CSVWGQIKETQYF
TGCAGCGTGTGGGGACAGATTAAAGAGACCCAGTACTTC
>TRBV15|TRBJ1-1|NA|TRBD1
CATSRDQTGDVEAFF
TGTGCCACCAGCAGAGATCAGACAGGGGACGTGGAAGCTTTCTTT
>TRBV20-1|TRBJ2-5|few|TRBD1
CSASGTGGETQYF
TGCAGTGCTAGTGGGACAGGGGGGGAGACCCAGTACTTC
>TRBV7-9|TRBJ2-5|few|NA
CASSALGQETQYF
TGTGCCAGCAGCGCACTGGGGCAAGAGACCCAGTACTTC
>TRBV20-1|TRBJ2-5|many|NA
CSASEGGETQYF
TGCAGTGCTAGTGAAGGGGGAGAGACCCAGTACTTC
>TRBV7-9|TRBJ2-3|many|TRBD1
CASSFPGGRHTDTQYF
TGTGCCAGCAGCTTCCCAGGGGGCAGGCACACAGATACGCAGTATTTT
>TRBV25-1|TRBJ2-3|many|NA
CASSEMAGSHTDTQYF
TGTGCCAGCAGTGAAATGGCGGGCTCACACACAGATACGCAGTATTTT
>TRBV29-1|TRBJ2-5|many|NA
CSVEDRGTGKTQYF
TGCAGCGTTGAAGATAGGGGGACCGGGAAGACCCAGTACTTC
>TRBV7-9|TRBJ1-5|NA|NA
CASSRGWGNQPQHF
TGTGCCAGCAGCCGTGGGTGGGGAAATCAGCCCCAGCATTTT
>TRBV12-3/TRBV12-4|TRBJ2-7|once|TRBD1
CASSRETGYDEQYF
TGTGCCAGCAGTCGTGAGACAGGGTATGACGAGCAGTACTTC
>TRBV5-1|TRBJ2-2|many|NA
CASSPLRDTGELFF
TGCGCCAGCAGCCCATTGCGTGACACCGGGGAGCTGTTTTTT
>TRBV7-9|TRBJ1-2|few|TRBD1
CASSFHEGAEYGYTF
TGTGCCAGCAGCTTCCATGAGGGGGCGGAGTATGGCTACACCTTC
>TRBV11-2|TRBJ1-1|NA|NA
CASSPIGGRGTVFF
TGTGCCAGCAGCCCGATCGGAGGACGGGGGACGGTTTTCTTT
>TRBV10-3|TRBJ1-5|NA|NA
CAISERGGIQPQHF
TGTGCCATCAGTGAACGAGGGGGGATTCAGCCCCAGCATTTT
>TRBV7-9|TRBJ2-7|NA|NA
CASSLYSGPYEQYF
TGTGCCAGCAGCTTATACTCGGGCCCCTACGAGCAGTACTTC
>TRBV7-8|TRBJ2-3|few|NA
CASSLVFGTDPYF
TGTGCCAGCAGCTTAGTGTTTGGGACCGATCCGTATTTT
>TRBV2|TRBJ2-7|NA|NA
CASRSRGGPYEQYF
TGTGCCAGCAGGTCCCGGGGCGGTCCCTACGAGCAGTACTTC
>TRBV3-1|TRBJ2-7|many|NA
CASSQLGTVYEQYF
TGTGCCAGCAGCCAGTTGGGGACGGTCTACGAGCAGTACTTC
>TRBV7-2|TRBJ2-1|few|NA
CASSQWGAPNEQFF
TGTGCCAGCAGCCAATGGGGTGCCCCCAATGAGCAGTTCTTC
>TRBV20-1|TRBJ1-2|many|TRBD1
CSALQGPWGYGYTF
TGCAGTGCCCTACAGGGGCCGTGGGGTTATGGCTACACCTTC
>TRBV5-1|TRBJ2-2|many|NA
CASSLGHSAYTGELFF
TGCGCCAGCAGCTTGGGGCACAGCGCTTACACCGGGGAGCTGTTTTTT
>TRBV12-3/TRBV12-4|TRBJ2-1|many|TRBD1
CASRQTGGYNEQFF
TGTGCCAGCAGACAAACAGGGGGGTACAATGAGCAGTTCTTC
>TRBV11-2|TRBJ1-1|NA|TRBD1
CASSFQGAEAFF
TGTGCCAGCAGCTTCCAGGGGGCTGAAGCTTTCTTT